The 31 T cell receptor beta chains in this list originate from one sample, sequenced in a study of regulatory T cells in long-lasting Graves disease. Assembly of TCR beta libraries relied on iRepertoire HTBI primers together with Arm-PCR of CDR3 regions. MiXCR, run by TCRdb on the multiplex PCR reads, gives a single entry per CDR3 protein. The sample has more than 350,000 distinct CDR3 sequences; around a fifth are singletons. Time point indicated: persistent/refractory GD, antithyroid drugs over 5 years with positive TRAb. The TCR library was prepared using RNA isolated from PBMCs. Sequenced material: peripheral blood mononuclear cells (PBMCs), taken when the disease was refractory, from a patient treated with antithyroid drugs. Receptor source: a female donor with Graves disease.

As regards this clonotype: This may be a read error: a much more frequent sequence differs by one nucleotide. V usage is TRBV28 and J usage is TRBJ1-6; D unresolved. There are 14 residues in the CDR3. CDR1 is MDHEN and CDR2 is SYDVKM in the germline V gene. The CDR3 reads CASSPPVLNSPLYF. In DNA, the CDR3 is TGTGCCAGCAGCCCGCCAGTCCTTAATTCACCCCTCTACTTT.

This clonotype was recorded at least ten times. The chain employs TRBV7-9 and TRBJ1-1; D is possibly TRBD1 (5 bases). V lost 3 bases to trimming and J lost 0 bases, with 11 bases between them. The length of the CDR3 is 15 residues. Germline CDR1 and CDR2: SEHNR and FQNEAQ (reference sequence). The CDR3, as DNA: TGTGCCAGCAGCTTTAGGCAGGGCGTGAACACTGAAGCTTTCTTT. This sequence encodes CASSFRQGVNTEAFF.

This clonotype was observed many times. V gene TRBV30 combines with J gene TRBJ2-7, with TRBD1 as a possible D gene (6 bases). The V gene lost 0 bases and the J gene lost 7 bases, with 13 bases spanning the gap. Germline CDR1 is GTSNPN and CDR2 is SVGIG (reference sequence). The length of the CDR3 is 13 residues. The CDR3 DNA reads as TGTGCCTGGAGTGTACTGGGGGCTGGGGAGCAGTACTTC. Residues: CAWSVLGAGEQYF.

There are many counts of this clonotype. The CDR3 here is CASSFREGYQPQHF. CDR3 nucleotides: TGTGCCAGCAGTTTCCGGGAGGGGTACCAGCCCCAGCATTTT. This chain joins TRBV12-3 or TRBV12-4 and TRBJ1-5; tentatively, D is TRBD1 (5 bases). The CDR3 length is 14 residues. Trimming took 3 bases from V and 7 from J, leaving 13 bases between them.

This clonotype was counted at least ten times. CDR3 nucleotide sequence: TGTGCCAGCAGGCTCACCGGGACTAGCGGGAGTCTGACCACCGGGGAGCTGTTTTTT. It is translated as CASRLTGTSGSLTTGELFF. The rearrangement joins TRBV12-3 or TRBV12-4 to TRBJ2-2; 14 positions agree with TRBD2. Trimming at V came to 6 bases and at J to 4 bases, leaving 13 bases not matched to a gene. The CDR3 has 19 amino acids.

This clonotype was counted a few times. V usage is TRBV29-1 and J usage is TRBJ2-7; tentatively, D is TRBD1 (6 bases). Per germline, CDR1 SQVTM and CDR2 ANQGSEA. V was shortened by 5 bases and J by 10 bases, with 12 bases between the two germline ends. The CDR3 is 10 residues long. CDR3 coding DNA: TGCAGCGTTAAACAGGGATCTCAGTACTTC. Translated, it gives CSVKQGSQYF.

As DNA, the CDR3 is TGCAGTGCTAGAGATCATAGAGGGTTAGGCTACACCTTC. Encoded protein: CSARDHRGLGYTF. The chain is built from TRBV20-1 and TRBJ1-2; no definite D call. CDR1 is DFQATT and CDR2 is SNEGSKA in the germline V gene (reference sequence). CDR3 length equals 13 residues. Trimming shortened V by 0 bases and J by 8 bases, and 13 bases separated the two germline ends.

This clonotype was found many times. The J gene is TRBJ2-7, the V gene TRBV12-3 or TRBV12-4; 8 positions agree with TRBD1. The trim removed 7 bases at V and 5 bases at J, leaving 13 bases unmatched. The CDR3 sequence is 15 residues long. CDR3: CASTGGQGAPNEQYF. CDR3 nucleotides: TGTGCCAGCACAGGAGGGCAGGGGGCTCCTAACGAGCAGTACTTC.

This clonotype was detected many times. This sequence joins TRBV27 and TRBJ1-2, with TRBD1 identical over 8 bases. Germline CDR1 and CDR2: MNHEY and SMNVEV (reference sequence). Trimming removed 5 bases from V and 5 bases from J; junction bases left unmatched: 10. There are 15 residues in the CDR3. Here the CDR3 DNA reads TGTGCCAGCAGTCCAGGACAGGGAAAGGGGTATGGCTACACCTTC. Translation: CASSPGQGKGYGYTF.

V gene TRBV6-5 combines with J gene TRBJ1-2; 10 bases are a match to TRBD1. Per the germline V gene, CDR1 is MNHEY and CDR2 is SVGAGI. With 5 bases clipped from V and 4 bases from J, the junction kept 7 bases outside the gene matches. CDR3 length equals 15 residues. CDR3 in DNA: TGTGCCAGCAGTCGCTCGACAGGGGGCCTCTATGGCTACACCTTC. Residues: CASSRSTGGLYGYTF.

This rearrangement joins TRBV30 to TRBJ2-7; unclear D gene. Trimming took 6 bases from V and 2 from J, leaving 14 bases between them. Per the germline V gene, CDR1 is GTSNPN and CDR2 is SVGIG (reference sequence). The CDR3 has 13 amino acids. The CDR3 bases are TGTGCCTGCCGACGGACGGCCACCTACGAGCAGTACTTC. The encoded protein is CACRRTATYEQYF.

The V and J genes are TRBV15 and TRBJ1-2, with a possible D match to TRBD1 (5 bases). The CDR3 is 16 amino acids. CDR1 LNHNV and CDR2 YYDKDF come from the germline V gene (reference sequence). Trimming stripped 5 bases from V and 1 base from J, with 17 bases between. This CDR3 reads CATSWGRSQVNYGYTF. DNA for the CDR3: TGTGCCACCAGCTGGGGACGTTCCCAGGTTAACTATGGCTACACCTTC.

The genes are TRBV6-1 and TRBJ2-7; 11 bases match TRBD2. With 7 bases clipped from V and 3 bases from J, the junction kept 8 bases outside the gene matches. There are 15 residues in the CDR3. Germline V lookup: CDR1 MNHNS, CDR2 SASEGT. CDR3 bases: TGTGCCAGCACCTCTGGGACTAGCGGATACTACGAGCAGTACTTC. It encodes CASTSGTSGYYEQYF.

The chain has TRBV11-3 and TRBJ2-1, with D tentatively TRBD1 (6 bases). Germline V gene data show CDR1 as SGHNT and CDR2 as YENEEA. CDR3 length equals 14 residues. V dropped 2 bases and J dropped 7 bases, with 12 bases sitting between them. The CDR3 sequence: CASSLPDRVNEQFF. In DNA, the CDR3 is TGTGCCAGCAGCTTACCGGACAGAGTGAATGAGCAGTTCTTC.

V gene TRBV27 combines with J gene TRBJ1-2; TRBD1 matches at 8 bases. The CDR3 extends over 15 amino acids. The V segment lost 3 bases and the J segment 4 bases; nucleotides outside the gene matches: 7. Looked up from germline, CDR1 is MNHEY and CDR2 is SMNVEV (reference sequence). CDR3 coding DNA: TGTGCCAGCAGTTTGGTTTCAGGGGGCTCCTATGGCTACACCTTC. Translation: CASSLVSGGSYGYTF.

The V gene is TRBV6-1, the J gene TRBJ1-1, with 10 bases fitting TRBD1. The CDR3 is made up of 14 amino acids. Germline V CDR1 and CDR2: MNHNS, SASEGT. The trim removed 5 bases at V and 5 bases at J, leaving 5 bases unmatched. In DNA, the CDR3 is TGTGCCAGCAGTCACGACAGGGGGCTAACTGAAGCTTTCTTT. It encodes CASSHDRGLTEAFF.

The gene calls are TRBV12-3 or TRBV12-4 and TRBJ2-1, with 7 bases identical to TRBD2. This CDR3 region has 15 residues. J gave up 0 bases and V 5 bases, and 4 bases lay outside the gene matches. CDR3: CASSTWTSSYNEQFF. In DNA, the CDR3 is TGTGCCAGCAGTACCTGGACTAGCTCCTACAATGAGCAGTTCTTC.

This clonotype has a count of ten or more. The J gene is TRBJ2-5, the V gene TRBV20-1; D is possibly TRBD2 (6 bases). Germline CDR1 and CDR2: DFQATT and SNEGSKA (reference sequence). The CDR3 length is 14 residues. Trimming took 3 bases from V and 4 from J, leaving 15 bases between them. CDR3 loop: CSASGAGLGETQYF. CDR3 coding DNA: TGCAGTGCTAGTGGCGCGGGATTGGGAGAGACCCAGTACTTC.

DNA of the CDR3: TGCGCCAGCAGTGATTTCCGTGGGGAGCAGTTCTTC. The encoded protein is CASSDFRGEQFF. The chain uses TRBV10-1 and TRBJ2-1, with unresolved D. The CDR3 runs to 12 residues. Looked up from germline, CDR1 is WNHNN and CDR2 is SYGVQD (reference sequence). V was pared by 3 bases and J by 10 bases, with 10 bases between.

V gene TRBV20-1 combines with J gene TRBJ2-3; TRBD2 matches 9 bases. This CDR3 region has 13 residues. Germline trimming cut 2 bases from V and 4 bases from J; bases unmatched to any gene: 1. Germline V gene sequence: CDR1 DFQATT, CDR2 SNEGSKA (reference sequence). The CDR3 spells CSARRTSADTQYF. In DNA form, the CDR3 reads TGCAGTGCTAGACGGACTAGCGCAGATACGCAGTATTTT.

This clonotype was counted ten times or more. The genes are TRBV2 and TRBJ1-1, with D perhaps TRBD1 (5 bases). Trimming left V 1 base short and J 1 base short, with 10 bases between. There are 15 residues in the CDR3. The V gene's germline CDR1 is SNHLY and CDR2 FYNNEI. The chain's CDR3 is CASSEGQGGNTEAFF. The CDR3 DNA follows: TGTGCCAGCAGTGAAGGGCAGGGCGGGAACACTGAAGCTTTCTTT. Together with reference TRBV2 and TRBJ1-1, the CDR3 gives the full variable domain: EPEVTQTPSHQVTQMGQEVILRCVPISNHLYFYWYRQILGQKVEFLVSFYNNEISEKSEIFDDQFSVERPDGSNFTLKIRSTKLEDSAMYFCASSEGQGGNTEAFFGQGTRLTVV.

The rearrangement links TRBV7-2 to TRBJ2-5; D is unresolved. CDR1 is SGHTA, CDR2 FQGNSA, per germline. V gave up 0 bases and J gave up 1 base, with 6 bases separating them. The CDR3 length is 14 residues. The CDR3 sequence is CASSLAVAQETQYF. The CDR3, as DNA: TGTGCCAGCAGCTTAGCCGTTGCCCAAGAGACCCAGTACTTC. Variable domain in full (rest from reference TRBV7-2 and TRBJ2-5): GAGVSQSPSNKVTEKGKDVELRCDPISGHTALYWYRQSLGQGLEFLIYFQGNSAPDKSGLPSDRFSAERTGGSVSTLTIQRTQQEDSAVYLCASSLAVAQETQYFGPGTRLLVL.

CDR3: CASSSRQAAYEQYF. The DNA for the CDR3 is TGTGCCAGCAGCTCGCGGCAGGCAGCCTACGAGCAGTACTTC. The chain is built from TRBV7-2 and TRBJ2-7, with D unresolved. CDR1 is SGHTA and CDR2 is FQGNSA in the germline V gene. The length of the CDR3 is 14 residues. V lost 4 bases and J lost 2, with 12 bases in between.

This clonotype has a count of ten or more. The gene calls are TRBV2 and TRBJ2-7; D might be TRBD1 (5 bases). CDR3 length: 13 amino acids. CDR1 and CDR2 from the germline V gene are SNHLY and FYNNEI. Trimming took 4 bases from V and 9 from J, leaving 16 bases between them. The CDR3 loop reads CASSAMQGKGQYF. CDR3 nucleotide sequence: TGTGCCAGCAGTGCGATGCAGGGTAAAGGGCAGTACTTC.

J is TRBJ2-7 and V is TRBV20-1; 7 bases line up with TRBD1. Germline V gene lookup returns CDR1 DFQATT and CDR2 SNEGSKA (reference sequence). V gave up 4 bases and J gave up 0 bases; unmatched junction bases: 6. The CDR3 spans 14 residues. The CDR3 spells CSATRTGSSYEQYF. CDR3 nucleotide sequence: TGCAGTGCTACCCGGACAGGTAGCTCCTACGAGCAGTACTTC.

Only a few counts were recorded for this clonotype. The gene calls are TRBV7-7 and TRBJ2-5; no definite D call. The CDR3 length is 13 residues. V lost 5 bases to trimming and J lost 6 bases, with 13 bases between them. CDR1 and CDR2 (germline): SSHAT, FNYEAQ (reference sequence). The CDR3 reads CASSPPLEKTQYF. CDR3 DNA sequence: TGTGCCAGCAGCCCCCCCCTGGAAAAGACCCAGTACTTC. The full variable domain, its missing parts supplied by reference TRBV7-7 and TRBJ2-5, is GAGVSQSPRYKVTKRGQDVTLRCDPISSHATLYWYQQALGQGPEFLTYFNYEAQPDKSGLPSDRFSAERPEGSISTLTIQRTEQRDSAMYRCASSPPLEKTQYFGPGTRLLVL.

On this clonotype: A read error may be the cause here, since a much bigger clone is one base away. This sequence joins TRBV28 and TRBJ1-2, with D possibly TRBD1 on 6 matching bases. The CDR3 runs to 15 residues. CDR1 and CDR2 from the germline V gene are MDHEN and SYDVKM. CDR3 residues: CASSPQGYRNCGYTF. As DNA, the CDR3 is TGTGCCAGCAGTCCTCAGGGGTACAGGAACTGTGGCTACACCTTC.

This clonotype was observed many times. V usage is TRBV7-3 and J usage is TRBJ2-2, with a weak D call TRBD2 (6 bases). V lost 3 bases, J lost 0 bases, and 11 bases lay in between. Germline CDR1 and CDR2: SGHTA and FQGTGA. The CDR3 totals 16 residues. CDR3: CASSFGGTSNTGELFF. DNA of the CDR3: TGTGCCAGCAGCTTCGGGGGAACTTCGAACACCGGGGAGCTGTTTTTT.

This clonotype was detected only a few times. This chain links TRBV12-3 or TRBV12-4 with TRBJ2-3; the match to TRBD1 covers 7 bases. The CDR3 sequence is 15 residues long. Trimming cost V 5 bases and J 2 bases; bases outside gene matches: 7. Here the CDR3 DNA reads TGTGCCAGCAGTCGCGGACAGGACCACACAGATACGCAGTATTTT. Translating gives CASSRGQDHTDTQYF.

This clonotype was seen many times. The genes are TRBV15 and TRBJ1-5; D is unresolved. The V and J ends lost 5 bases and 2 bases respectively, with 10 bases between them. The CDR3 length is 14 residues. Per the germline V gene, CDR1 is LNHNV and CDR2 is YYDKDF (reference sequence). In DNA form, the CDR3 reads TGTGCCACCAGCCTCCATTCTGGCAATCAGCCCCAGCATTTT. Protein: CATSLHSGNQPQHF.

The chain combines TRBV4-1 with TRBJ2-7; 14 bases agree with TRBD2. The germline V gene has CDR1 MGHRA and CDR2 YSYEKL. V shed 0 bases, J shed 3 bases, and the junction held 7 bases outside the gene matches. The CDR3 totals 18 residues. The CDR3 reads CASSQEGVGLAGGYEQYF. The CDR3 DNA sequence: TGCGCCAGCAGCCAAGAAGGGGTAGGACTAGCGGGAGGCTACGAGCAGTACTTC.